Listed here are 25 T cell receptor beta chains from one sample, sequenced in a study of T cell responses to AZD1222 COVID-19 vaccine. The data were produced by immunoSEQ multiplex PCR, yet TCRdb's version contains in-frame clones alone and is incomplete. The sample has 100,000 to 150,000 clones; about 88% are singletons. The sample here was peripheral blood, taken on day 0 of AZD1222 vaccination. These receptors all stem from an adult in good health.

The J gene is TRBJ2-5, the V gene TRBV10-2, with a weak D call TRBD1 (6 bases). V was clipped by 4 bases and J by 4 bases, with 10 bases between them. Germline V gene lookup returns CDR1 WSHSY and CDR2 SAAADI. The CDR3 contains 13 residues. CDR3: CASSAQGGETQYF. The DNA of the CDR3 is TGCGCCAGCAGTGCACAGGGCGGAGAGACCCAGTACTTC.

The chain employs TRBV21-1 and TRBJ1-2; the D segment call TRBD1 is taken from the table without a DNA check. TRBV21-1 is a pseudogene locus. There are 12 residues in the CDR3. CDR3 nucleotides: TGTGCCAGCAGCAATAGACAGTATGGCTACACCTTC. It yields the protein CASSNRQYGYTF.

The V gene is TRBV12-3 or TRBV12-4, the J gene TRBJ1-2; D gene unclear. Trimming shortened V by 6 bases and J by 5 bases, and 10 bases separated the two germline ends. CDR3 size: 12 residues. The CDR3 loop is CASRMTGYGYTF. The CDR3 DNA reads TGTGCCAGCAGAATGACCGGTTATGGCTACACCTTC.

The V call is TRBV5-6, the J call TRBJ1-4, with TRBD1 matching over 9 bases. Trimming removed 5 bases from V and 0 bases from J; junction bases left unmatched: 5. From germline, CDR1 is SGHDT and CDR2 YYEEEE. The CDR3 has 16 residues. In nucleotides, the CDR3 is TGTGCCAGCAGTTCGGACAGGGGTGCAACTAATGAAAAACTGTTTTTT. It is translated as CASSSDRGATNEKLFF.

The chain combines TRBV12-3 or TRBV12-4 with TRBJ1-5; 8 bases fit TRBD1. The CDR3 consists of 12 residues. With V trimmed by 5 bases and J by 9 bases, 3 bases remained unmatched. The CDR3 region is CASSQGAGPQHF. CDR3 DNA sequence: TGTGCCAGCAGTCAGGGGGCTGGGCCCCAGCATTTT.

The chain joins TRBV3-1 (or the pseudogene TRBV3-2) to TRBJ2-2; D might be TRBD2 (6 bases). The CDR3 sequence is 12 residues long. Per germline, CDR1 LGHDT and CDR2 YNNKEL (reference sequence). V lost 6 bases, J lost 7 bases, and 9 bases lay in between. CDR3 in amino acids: CASRVADGELFF. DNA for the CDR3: TGTGCCAGCAGAGTAGCGGACGGGGAGCTGTTTTTT.

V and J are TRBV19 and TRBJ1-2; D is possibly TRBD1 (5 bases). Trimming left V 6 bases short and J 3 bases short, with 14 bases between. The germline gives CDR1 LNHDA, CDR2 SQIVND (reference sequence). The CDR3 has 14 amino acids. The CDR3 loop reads CASRSGDQDYGYTF. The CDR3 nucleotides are TGTGCCAGTAGAAGCGGGGACCAGGACTATGGCTACACCTTC. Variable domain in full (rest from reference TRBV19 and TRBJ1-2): DGGITQSPKYLFRKEGQNVTLSCEQNLNHDAMYWYRQDPGQGLRLIYYSQIVNDFQKGDIAEGYSVSREKKESFPLTVTSAQKNPTAFYLCASRSGDQDYGYTFGSGTRLTVV.

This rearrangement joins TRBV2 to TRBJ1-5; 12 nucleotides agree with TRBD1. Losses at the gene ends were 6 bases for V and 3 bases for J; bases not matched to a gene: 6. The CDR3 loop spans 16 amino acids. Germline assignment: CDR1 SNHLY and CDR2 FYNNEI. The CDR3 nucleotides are TGTGCCAGCAGAACGGGACAGGGGGCGAACAATCAGCCCCAGCATTTT. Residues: CASRTGQGANNQPQHF.

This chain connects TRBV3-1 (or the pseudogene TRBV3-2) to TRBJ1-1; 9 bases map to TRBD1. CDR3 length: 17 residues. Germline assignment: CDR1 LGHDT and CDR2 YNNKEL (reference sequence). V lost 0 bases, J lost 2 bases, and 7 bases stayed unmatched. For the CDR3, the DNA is TGTGCCAGCAGCCAAGACCCGGACAGGGGCCCCAACACTGAAGCTTTCTTT. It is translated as CASSQDPDRGPNTEAFF.

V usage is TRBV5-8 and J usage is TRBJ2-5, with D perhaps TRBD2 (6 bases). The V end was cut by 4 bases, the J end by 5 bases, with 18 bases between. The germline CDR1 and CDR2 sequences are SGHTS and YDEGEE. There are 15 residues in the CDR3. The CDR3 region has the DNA TGTGCCAGCAGCACCAAGGACTACTATTCCGAGACCCAGTACTTC. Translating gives CASSTKDYYSETQYF.

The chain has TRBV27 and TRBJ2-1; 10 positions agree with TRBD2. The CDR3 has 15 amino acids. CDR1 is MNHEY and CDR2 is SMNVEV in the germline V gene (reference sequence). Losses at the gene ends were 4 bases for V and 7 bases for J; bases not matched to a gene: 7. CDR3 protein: CASSSLAGSGNEQFF. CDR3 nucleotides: TGTGCCAGCAGTTCACTAGCGGGGTCTGGTAATGAGCAGTTCTTC.

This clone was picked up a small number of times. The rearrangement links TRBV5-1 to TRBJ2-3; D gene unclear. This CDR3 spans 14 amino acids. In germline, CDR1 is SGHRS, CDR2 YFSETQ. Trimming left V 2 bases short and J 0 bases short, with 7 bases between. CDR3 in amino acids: CASSFRASTDTQYF. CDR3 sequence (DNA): TGCGCCAGCAGCTTCCGAGCTAGCACAGATACGCAGTATTTT.

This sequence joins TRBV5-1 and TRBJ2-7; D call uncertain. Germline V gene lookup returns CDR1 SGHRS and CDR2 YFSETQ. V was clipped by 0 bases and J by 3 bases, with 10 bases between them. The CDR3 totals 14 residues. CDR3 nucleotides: TGCGCCAGCAGCTTGGGTGGCACTGACTACGAGCAGTACTTC. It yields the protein CASSLGGTDYEQYF.

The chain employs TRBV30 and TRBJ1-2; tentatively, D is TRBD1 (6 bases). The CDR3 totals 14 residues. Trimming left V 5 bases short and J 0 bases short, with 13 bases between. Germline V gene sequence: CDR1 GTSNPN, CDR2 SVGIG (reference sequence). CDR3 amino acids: CAWYPTGPNYGYTF. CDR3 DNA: TGTGCCTGGTATCCGACAGGTCCTAACTATGGCTACACCTTC.

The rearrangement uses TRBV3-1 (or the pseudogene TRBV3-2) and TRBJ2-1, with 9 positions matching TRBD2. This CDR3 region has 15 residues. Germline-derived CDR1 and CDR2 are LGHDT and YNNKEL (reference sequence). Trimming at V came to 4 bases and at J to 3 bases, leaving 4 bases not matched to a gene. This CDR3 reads CASSRGTSSYNEQFF. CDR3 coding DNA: TGTGCCAGCAGCCGGGGGACTAGCAGCTACAATGAGCAGTTCTTC.

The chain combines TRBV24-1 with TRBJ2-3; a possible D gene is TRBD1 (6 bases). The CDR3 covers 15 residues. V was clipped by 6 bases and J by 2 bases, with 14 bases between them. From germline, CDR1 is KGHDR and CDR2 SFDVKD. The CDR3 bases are TGTGCCACCAGTAGCGCAGGGGACCACACAGATACGCAGTATTTT. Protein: CATSSAGDHTDTQYF.

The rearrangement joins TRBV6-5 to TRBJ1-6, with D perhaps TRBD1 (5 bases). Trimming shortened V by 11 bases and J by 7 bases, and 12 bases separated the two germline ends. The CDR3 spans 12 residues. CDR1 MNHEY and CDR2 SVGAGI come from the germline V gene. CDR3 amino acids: CAARGGNSPLHF. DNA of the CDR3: TGTGCCGCCCGGGGGGGGAATTCACCCCTCCACTTT.

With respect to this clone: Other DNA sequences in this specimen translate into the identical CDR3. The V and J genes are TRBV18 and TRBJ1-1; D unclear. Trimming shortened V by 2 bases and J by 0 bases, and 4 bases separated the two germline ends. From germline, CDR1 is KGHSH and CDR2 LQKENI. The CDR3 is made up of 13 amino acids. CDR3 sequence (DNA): TGTGCCAGCTCACCAACACTGAACACTGAAGCTTTCTTT. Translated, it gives CASSPTLNTEAFF.

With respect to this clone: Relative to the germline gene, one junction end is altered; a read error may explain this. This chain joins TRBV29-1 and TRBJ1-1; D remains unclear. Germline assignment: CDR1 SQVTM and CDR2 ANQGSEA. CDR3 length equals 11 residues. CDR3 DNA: TGCAGCGTTCAAGAGAACACTGAAGCTTTCTTT. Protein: CSVQENTEAFF.

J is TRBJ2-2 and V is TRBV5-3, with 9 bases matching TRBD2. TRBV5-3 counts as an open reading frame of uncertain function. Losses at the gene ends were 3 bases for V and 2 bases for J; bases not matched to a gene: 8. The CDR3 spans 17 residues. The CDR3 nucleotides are TGTGCCAGAAGCTCCGGGGGAGCGGGGGGCAACACCGGGGAGCTGTTTTTT. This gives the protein CARSSGGAGGNTGELFF.

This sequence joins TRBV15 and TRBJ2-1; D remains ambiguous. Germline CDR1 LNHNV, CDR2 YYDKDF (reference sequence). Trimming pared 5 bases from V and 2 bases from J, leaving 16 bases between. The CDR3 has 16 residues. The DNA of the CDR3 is TGTGCCACCAGCCCCTGGGGAAAAGGAGCCTACAATGAGCAGTTCTTC. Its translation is CATSPWGKGAYNEQFF.

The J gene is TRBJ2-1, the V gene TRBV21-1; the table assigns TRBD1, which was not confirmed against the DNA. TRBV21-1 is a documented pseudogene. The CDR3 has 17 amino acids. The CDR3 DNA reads TGTGCCAGCAGCAAAGGAGCTCCCTTAGGGACAGGGGGAAAGCAGTTCTTC. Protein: CASSKGAPLGTGGKQFF.

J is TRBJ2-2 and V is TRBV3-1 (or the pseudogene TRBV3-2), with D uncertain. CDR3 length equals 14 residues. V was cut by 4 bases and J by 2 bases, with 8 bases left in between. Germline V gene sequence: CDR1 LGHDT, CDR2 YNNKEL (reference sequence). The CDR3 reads CASSLATNTGELFF. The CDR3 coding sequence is TGTGCCAGCAGCCTAGCCACCAACACCGGGGAGCTGTTTTTT.

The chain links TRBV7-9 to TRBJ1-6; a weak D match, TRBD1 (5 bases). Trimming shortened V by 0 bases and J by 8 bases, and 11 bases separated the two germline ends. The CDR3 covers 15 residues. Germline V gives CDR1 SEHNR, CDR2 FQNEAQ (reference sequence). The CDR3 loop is CASSLARGSHSPLHF. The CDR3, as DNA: TGTGCCAGCAGCTTAGCCCGGGGGAGTCATTCACCCCTCCACTTT.

This chain's CDR3 is CASSSSRVRRATEAFF. In nucleotides, the CDR3 is TGTGCCAGCAGCTCTTCTCGGGTTAGGAGGGCGACTGAAGCTTTCTTT. The V call is TRBV7-8, the J call TRBJ1-1; no firm D call. V shed 4 bases and J shed 5 bases, with 20 bases lying between them. The CDR3 length is 16 residues. Germline CDR1 is SGHVS and CDR2 is FQNEAQ.